These 24 T cell receptor beta chains were all obtained from the same sample, sequenced in a study of cytomegalovirus exposure and HLA in healthy donors (TCRdb year 2017). Libraries were constructed by the immunoSEQ multiplex PCR assay. A mixture of 60 forward primers for TCR Vbeta segments and 13 reverse primers for TCR Jbeta segments was used in the multiplex PCR. TCRdb limited this immuneACCESS table to in-frame rearrangements with V and J called. A share of clones is missing; checked studies link under half to unresolved V genes, and the rest is unexplained. In this sample the table shows 130,000 or so clones, around 73% of which occur a single time. The ten largest clones capture roughly 1.5% of the sample. The material sequenced was PBMCs. These receptor sequences come from a female donor in good health and CMV-seronegative.

In its sample, this clone was seen a few times. The V and J genes are TRBV6-4 and TRBJ1-6; 11 bases align to TRBD1. Germline V gene sequence: CDR1 MRHNA, CDR2 SNTAGT. The V gene end was trimmed by 2 bases and the J gene end by 9 bases; junction bases not matched to a gene: 0. The CDR3 extends over 14 amino acids. DNA for the CDR3: TGTGCCAGCAGTGACGGACAGGGGGCTTCACCCCTCCACTTT. Protein sequence: CASSDGQGASPLHF.

The gene calls are TRBV19 and TRBJ1-3; D remains unclear. Germline V gives CDR1 LNHDA, CDR2 SQIVND (reference sequence). The CDR3 loop spans 14 amino acids. The V and J ends lost 7 bases and 0 bases respectively, with 10 bases between them. The CDR3 bases are TGTGCCAGTAAAGACGGGAGCTCTGGAAACACCATATATTTT. It translates to CASKDGSSGNTIYF.

The rearrangement uses TRBV5-8 and TRBJ2-4, with TRBD1 as a possible D gene (5 bases). The length of the CDR3 is 16 residues. Looked up from germline, CDR1 is SGHTS and CDR2 is YDEGEE. V was pared by 0 bases and J by 8 bases, with 18 bases between. CDR3 coding DNA: TGTGCCAGCAGCTTGGAGGTTGCAGGGCGTGGGGACATTCAGTACTTC. It translates to CASSLEVAGRGDIQYF.

The chain recombines TRBV6-4 with TRBJ2-1; TRBD2 might be the D (5 bases). Germline V CDR1 and CDR2: MRHNA, SNTAGT. Trimming stripped 6 bases from V and 2 bases from J, with 14 bases between. There are 15 residues in the CDR3. The CDR3 sequence: CASRVSGSAYNEQFF. In DNA form, the CDR3 reads TGTGCCAGCAGAGTAAGCGGAAGCGCCTACAATGAGCAGTTCTTC.

The rearrangement joins TRBV5-1 to TRBJ2-2; D unresolved. The germline V gene encodes CDR1 SGHRS and CDR2 YFSETQ. The ends were cut back, 0 bases at V and 2 bases at J, with 8 bases in the middle. This CDR3 has 15 residues. The CDR3 sequence: CASSLELLNTGELFF. CDR3 nucleotide sequence: TGCGCCAGCAGCTTGGAACTACTTAACACCGGGGAGCTGTTTTTT. The full variable domain, rest sourced from reference TRBV5-1 and TRBJ2-2, is KAGVTQTPRYLIKTRGQQVTLSCSPISGHRSVSWYQQTPGQGLQFLFEYFSETQRNKGNFPGRFSGRQFSNSRSEMNVSTLELGDSALYLCASSLELLNTGELFFGEGSRLTVL.

The V call is TRBV13, the J call TRBJ2-3, with 8 bases that match TRBD2. CDR3 length: 15 amino acids. The germline V gene has CDR1 PRHDT and CDR2 FYEKMQ (reference sequence). V lost 5 bases and J lost 5; bases outside the gene matches: 9. CDR3 sequence reads: CASSPSGRGLDTQYF. The DNA for the CDR3 is TGTGCCAGCAGCCCAAGCGGGAGAGGCTTAGATACGCAGTATTTT.

This chain uses TRBV14 with TRBJ2-3, with a tentative D call TRBD2 (7 bases). The CDR3 has 15 residues. Germline V gene sequence: CDR1 SGHDN, CDR2 FVKESK. V shed 7 bases and J shed 3 bases, with 17 bases lying between them. The CDR3 DNA sequence: TGTGCCAGCAAACGCAAGGCGGGGGCAACAGATACGCAGTATTTT. Protein sequence: CASKRKAGATDTQYF. The whole variable domain, remainder taken from reference TRBV14 and TRBJ2-3, is EAGVTQFPSHSVIEKGQTVTLRCDPISGHDNLYWYRRVMGKEIKFLLHFVKESKQDESGMPNNRFLAERTGGTYSTLKVQPAELEDSGVYFCASKRKAGATDTQYFGPGTRLTVL.

In the case of this clone: The junction shows a germline mismatch at one end, possibly a read error. The chain uses TRBV4-3 and TRBJ2-7; 8 bases fit TRBD2. Looked up from germline, CDR1 is LGHNA and CDR2 is YSLEER. The CDR3 is 15 residues long. The CDR3: CASSQEWTSTYEQHF. DNA of the CDR3: TGCGCCAGCAGCCAAGAATGGACTAGCACCTACGAGCAGCACTTC.

The CDR3 bases are TGTGCCTGGAGAGTAGCGAGAGATGCAGATACGCAGTATTTT. Amino acids: CAWRVARDADTQYF. The rearrangement links TRBV30 to TRBJ2-3, with TRBD2 as a possible D gene (5 bases). Trimming took off 3 bases at V and 4 bases at J, with 14 bases between the two ends. The CDR3 extends over 14 amino acids. The germline V gene has CDR1 GTSNPN and CDR2 SVGIG (reference sequence).

The J gene is TRBJ1-1, the V gene TRBV2; 7 bases match TRBD1. The CDR3 sequence is 13 residues long. J was trimmed by 2 bases and V by 6 bases; bases with no gene match: 3. CDR1 is SNHLY, CDR2 FYNNEI, per germline. This CDR3 is CASSTGVNTEAFF. The DNA of the CDR3 is TGTGCCAGCAGCACAGGGGTTAACACTGAAGCTTTCTTT.

This rearrangement joins TRBV10-1 to TRBJ2-3; TRBD1 aligns across 12 bases. Germline V lookup: CDR1 WNHNN, CDR2 SYGVQD (reference sequence). The trim removed 0 bases at V and 4 bases at J, leaving 8 bases unmatched. The CDR3 loop spans 18 amino acids. The DNA for the CDR3 is TGCGCCAGCAGTGAGTCCGGGACAGGGGGCTGGTATTCAGATACGCAGTATTTT. It encodes CASSESGTGGWYSDTQYF.

This chain uses TRBV7-3 with TRBJ1-5, with D unresolved. Germline V gene lookup returns CDR1 SGHTA and CDR2 FQGTGA. Trimming cost V 5 bases and J 0 bases, with 5 bases left between them. The length of the CDR3 is 13 residues. CDR3 DNA sequence: TGTGCCAGCAGCCTAGATAGCAATCAGCCCCAGCATTTT. Translated, it gives CASSLDSNQPQHF.

The V and J genes are TRBV9 and TRBJ1-1; TRBD1 might be the D (6 bases). This CDR3 contains 16 residues. Trimming left V 0 bases short and J 4 bases short, with 16 bases between. CDR1 SGDLS and CDR2 YYNGEE come from the germline V gene. The CDR3 spells CASSVVDGTFPTEAFF. The CDR3 bases are TGTGCCAGCAGCGTAGTAGACGGGACATTCCCCACTGAAGCTTTCTTT.

This clone was picked up one time. The chain links TRBV7-9 to TRBJ2-1, with TRBD2 matching 10 bases. The CDR3 runs 15 residues. CDR1 and CDR2 (germline): SEHNR, FQNEAQ (reference sequence). Trimming took 0 bases from V and 5 from J; bases not matched to a gene: 1. The CDR3 loop reads CASSLATSGDNEQFF. CDR3 coding DNA: TGTGCCAGCAGCTTAGCTACTAGCGGGGACAATGAGCAGTTCTTC.

The V and J genes are TRBV7-2 and TRBJ2-2, with D unclear. The CDR3 consists of 11 residues. Germline V CDR1 and CDR2: SGHTA, FQGNSA. V shed 5 bases and J shed 5 bases, with 3 bases lying between them. The chain's CDR3 is CASSPTGELFF. As DNA, the CDR3 is TGTGCCAGCAGCCCAACCGGGGAGCTGTTTTTT. The whole variable domain, remainder taken from reference TRBV7-2 and TRBJ2-2, is GAGVSQSPSNKVTEKGKDVELRCDPISGHTALYWYRQSLGQGLEFLIYFQGNSAPDKSGLPSDRFSAERTGGSVSTLTIQRTQQEDSAVYLCASSPTGELFFGEGSRLTVL.

This chain's CDR3 is CASTGLAGGTGELFF. CDR3 DNA sequence: TGCGCCAGCACTGGACTAGCGGGGGGAACCGGGGAGCTGTTTTTT. The V gene is TRBV5-1, the J gene TRBJ2-2; TRBD2 aligns across 14 bases. The CDR3 contains 15 residues. V lost 6 bases and J lost 5; bases outside the gene matches: 3. Germline V gene sequence: CDR1 SGHRS, CDR2 YFSETQ.

In DNA, the CDR3 is TGCAGCGGTCTCGGACAGGGCACCTACGAGCAGTACTTC. Translated, it gives CSGLGQGTYEQYF. The chain couples TRBV29-1 to TRBJ2-7, with 8 bases fitting TRBD1. Germline assignment: CDR1 SQVTM and CDR2 ANQGSEA. Trimming removed 7 bases from V and 2 bases from J; junction bases left unmatched: 7. The CDR3 extends over 13 amino acids.

The chain carries TRBV29-1 and TRBJ1-1; D gene ambiguous. Germline values: CDR1 SQVTM, CDR2 ANQGSEA. The V gene lost 4 bases and the J gene lost 3 bases, with 12 bases spanning the gap. The CDR3 has 13 residues. CDR3 region: CSVGAGRDTEAFF. The CDR3 DNA follows: TGCAGCGTTGGCGCCGGGCGGGACACTGAAGCTTTCTTT.

The chain couples TRBV6-5 to TRBJ1-5; 7 bases align to TRBD1. Germline loops: CDR1 MNHEY, CDR2 SVGAGI. V was clipped by 5 bases and J by 5 bases; unmatched bases: 6. The CDR3 has 14 amino acids. In DNA, the CDR3 is TGTGCCAGCAGTCCAACAGGGGTGTATCAGCCCCAGCATTTT. It specifies CASSPTGVYQPQHF.

This chain uses TRBV4-3 with TRBJ1-1; 9 nucleotides align to TRBD1. Germline CDR1 and CDR2: LGHNA and YSLEER. CDR3 size: 14 residues. V was clipped by 5 bases and J by 5 bases; unmatched bases: 6. The CDR3 region is CASSYSDRGTEAFF. DNA for the CDR3: TGCGCCAGCAGCTACTCGGACAGGGGTACTGAAGCTTTCTTT.

This chain uses TRBV2 with TRBJ1-6; no firm D call. Germline V CDR1 and CDR2: SNHLY, FYNNEI. V lost 4 bases to trimming and J lost 9 bases, with 7 bases between them. The CDR3 has 12 residues. CDR3 in DNA: TGTGCCAGCAGTGCTCGGGGTTCACCCCTCCACTTT. Protein sequence: CASSARGSPLHF.

The chain combines TRBV6-1 with TRBJ2-3; 8 positions agree with TRBD1. The CDR3 runs 15 residues. V shed 8 bases, J shed 5 bases, and the junction held 12 bases outside the gene matches. CDR1 and CDR2 from the germline V gene are MNHNS and SASEGT. The DNA of the CDR3 is TGTGCCAGCGGACAGGGTTCCCCCACACGAGATACGCAGTATTTT. It codes for CASGQGSPTRDTQYF.

This clone has only a few counts. The chain couples TRBV7-9 to TRBJ1-2; TRBD1 might be the D (5 bases). This CDR3 has 13 residues. The V gene lost 2 bases and the J gene lost 3 bases, with 7 bases spanning the gap. Germline V gives CDR1 SEHNR, CDR2 FQNEAQ (reference sequence). As DNA, the CDR3 is TGTGCCAGCAGCTTACAGGGTGACTATGGCTACACCTTC. Protein: CASSLQGDYGYTF.

The chain uses TRBV4-3 and TRBJ2-7; TRBD2 is a possible D gene (6 bases). V was clipped by 3 bases and J by 2 bases, with 11 bases between them. CDR3 length: 14 residues. CDR1 and CDR2 from the germline V gene are LGHNA and YSLEER. This CDR3 reads CASSQETRPYEQYF. For the CDR3, the DNA is TGCGCCAGCAGCCAGGAGACTAGACCCTACGAGCAGTACTTC.